This T cell receptor (beta chain) was identified during a study of OX40 agonist ivuxolimab in advanced cancers. The study's findings and limits: Fewer expanded clones were found on average in CD4+ than in CD8+ T cells. Partial responders treated at 0.1-3.0 mg/kg exhibited clonal expansion among the lowest measured. Blood T cells, both CD4+ and CD8+, expanded clonally by week 6 at 0.1 to 3.0 mg/kg.

The data were produced by immunoSEQ multiplex PCR, yet TCRdb's version contains in-frame clones alone and is incomplete. The sample lists tens of thousands of clones, 86% occurring once. Collection of blood occurred at baseline, at cycle 4 day 1, and at cycle 7 day 1. J was trimmed by 2 bases and V by 0 bases; bases with no gene match: 8. The CDR3 runs to 18 residues. Comment on this clone: The antigen remains unidentified.

The chain uses TRBV23-1 and TRBJ1-5; TRBD1 agrees at 9 bases. TRBV23-1 is an open reading frame, and its role is uncertain. The receptor was derived from an adult with an advanced solid tumor such as melanoma, head and neck, liver or kidney cancer. The starting material was CD4+ or CD8+ T cells sorted from blood, obtained in a trial of the OX40 agonist ivuxolimab. The CDR3 DNA sequence: TGCGCCAGCAGTCAATCGATCGGGACAGGGTGGGGCAATCAGCCCCAGCATTTT. It encodes CASSQSIGTGWGNQPQHF.